This is a list of T cell receptor beta chains from one sample in a study of Tregs in tolerant kidney transplant recipients. TCRdb keeps only in-frame clones here, not all; method: immunoSEQ multiplex PCR. The sample contains over 55,000 clones, 83% of which appear only once. Sample: CD4+ T cells from blood. The receptors here all came from a human donor in good health. Each CDR3 is given with its conserved first and last residue. Each record gives: CDR3 length, J gene, V gene, clone size, D gene, CDR3 DNA, CDR3 protein. A D gene is named only where the DNA matches it firmly. The size of a clone is reported for some rows only, either as once, few or many, or as a class for expanded clones.

cdr3_length: 13
j_call: TRBJ1-4
v_call: TRBV5-4
clone_size: NA
d_call: TRBD1
cdr3_nt: TGTGCCAGCAGCTCGACAGGGGAAGTAAAACTGTTTTTT
cdr3_aa: CASSSTGEVKLFF

cdr3_length: 14
j_call: TRBJ2-7
v_call: TRBV11-2
clone_size: once
d_call: NA
cdr3_nt: TGTGCCAGCAGCTTAAGCGGCCGGAGCTACGAGCAGTACTTC
cdr3_aa: CASSLSGRSYEQYF

cdr3_length: 16
j_call: TRBJ1-4
v_call: TRBV9
clone_size: NA
d_call: NA
cdr3_nt: TGTGCCAGCAGCCCGCACCCCGGGAGAACTAATGAAAAACTGTTTTTT
cdr3_aa: CASSPHPGRTNEKLFF

cdr3_length: 14
j_call: TRBJ2-7
v_call: TRBV27
clone_size: NA
d_call: TRBD1
cdr3_nt: TGTGCCAGCAGTTTCCTGGGACAGTACTACGAGCAGTACTTC
cdr3_aa: CASSFLGQYYEQYF

cdr3_length: 16
j_call: TRBJ2-7
v_call: TRBV11-2
clone_size: NA
d_call: NA
cdr3_nt: TGTGCCAGCAGCGGGGCTGCTGGGACGCTCTCCTACGAGCAGTACTTC
cdr3_aa: CASSGAAGTLSYEQYF

cdr3_length: 13
j_call: TRBJ1-2
v_call: TRBV10-3
clone_size: NA
d_call: NA
cdr3_nt: TGTGCCATCAGTGAGTCCGACAGCTATGGCTACACCTTC
cdr3_aa: CAISESDSYGYTF

cdr3_length: 12
j_call: TRBJ2-7
v_call: TRBV11-1
clone_size: NA
d_call: NA
cdr3_nt: TGTGCCAGCAGCTTAGACCGCTACGAGCAGTACTTC
cdr3_aa: CASSLDRYEQYF

cdr3_length: 14
j_call: TRBJ2-1
v_call: TRBV9
clone_size: NA
d_call: NA
cdr3_nt: TGTGCCAGCAGCGTAGTCCGACCGAGAACTGAGCAGTTCTTC
cdr3_aa: CASSVVRPRTEQFF

cdr3_length: 13
j_call: TRBJ2-3
v_call: TRBV4-1
clone_size: few
d_call: TRBD2
cdr3_nt: TGCGCCAGCAGCACCAGACTAGCTGATACGCAGTATTTT
cdr3_aa: CASSTRLADTQYF

cdr3_length: 13
j_call: TRBJ2-1
v_call: TRBV18
clone_size: NA
d_call: NA
cdr3_nt: TGTGCCAGCTCACCAATAATTAGCAATGAGCAGTTCTTC
cdr3_aa: CASSPIISNEQFF

cdr3_length: 13
j_call: TRBJ1-2
v_call: TRBV5-4
clone_size: once
d_call: TRBD1
cdr3_nt: TGTGCCAGCAGCAAAGACAGGGTGGACGGCTACACCTTC
cdr3_aa: CASSKDRVDGYTF

cdr3_length: 12
j_call: TRBJ1-2
v_call: TRBV9
clone_size: few
d_call: NA
cdr3_nt: TGTGCCAGCAGCGAGGGGATTTATGGCTACACCTTC
cdr3_aa: CASSEGIYGYTF

cdr3_length: 13
j_call: TRBJ2-3
v_call: TRBV5-1
clone_size: NA
d_call: TRBD1
cdr3_nt: TGCGCCAGTCTACAGGGGCCTCAAGATACGCAGTATTTT
cdr3_aa: CASLQGPQDTQYF

cdr3_length: 14
j_call: TRBJ1-2
v_call: TRBV7-2
clone_size: once
d_call: NA
cdr3_nt: TGTGCCAGCAGCTCAACACCAGAGACCTATGGCTACACCTTC
cdr3_aa: CASSSTPETYGYTF

cdr3_length: 17
j_call: TRBJ1-1
v_call: TRBV7-9
clone_size: NA
d_call: NA
cdr3_nt: TGTGCCAGCAGCTTCCCCCGGAGGCTGGGCATGAACACTGAAGCTTTCTTT
cdr3_aa: CASSFPRRLGMNTEAFF

cdr3_length: 14
j_call: TRBJ2-6
v_call: TRBV29-1
clone_size: NA
d_call: NA
cdr3_nt: TGCAGCGTTACCAACCACTCTGGGGCCAACGTCCTGACTTTC
cdr3_aa: CSVTNHSGANVLTF

cdr3_length: 18
j_call: TRBJ2-3
v_call: TRBV4-2
clone_size: NA
d_call: TRBD2
cdr3_nt: TGTGCCAGCAGCCAAGATCCGGGACTAGCGGATAGCACAGATACGCAGTATTTT
cdr3_aa: CASSQDPGLADSTDTQYF

cdr3_length: 15
j_call: TRBJ2-7
v_call: TRBV7-2
clone_size: NA
d_call: NA
cdr3_nt: TGTGCCAGCAGCCGAGCGGCGGGGGCCTCCTACGAGCAGTACTTC
cdr3_aa: CASSRAAGASYEQYF

cdr3_length: 19
j_call: TRBJ2-3
v_call: TRBV5-6
clone_size: NA
d_call: TRBD1
cdr3_nt: TGTGCCAGCAGCTCCGGGACAGGGGGCAGAAATAGTTACACAGATACGCAGTATTTT
cdr3_aa: CASSSGTGGRNSYTDTQYF

cdr3_length: 12
j_call: TRBJ2-2
v_call: TRBV30
clone_size: NA
d_call: NA
cdr3_nt: TGTGCCCGAACCAGGGGTACCGGGGAGCTGTTTTTT
cdr3_aa: CARTRGTGELFF

cdr3_length: 15
j_call: TRBJ2-3
v_call: TRBV10-3
clone_size: NA
d_call: TRBD2
cdr3_nt: TGTGCCTTCTCATCTAGCGGGGGACCCACAGATACGCAGTATTTT
cdr3_aa: CAFSSSGGPTDTQYF

cdr3_length: 13
j_call: TRBJ1-1
v_call: TRBV7-2
clone_size: NA
d_call: NA
cdr3_nt: TGTGCCAGCAGCACACAGGGTAGCACTGAAGCTTTCTTT
cdr3_aa: CASSTQGSTEAFF

cdr3_length: 16
j_call: TRBJ2-7
v_call: TRBV6-5
clone_size: NA
d_call: NA
cdr3_nt: TGTGCCAGCAGTTACTCAGGGGGGACAGTTGGCTACGAGCAGTACTTC
cdr3_aa: CASSYSGGTVGYEQYF

cdr3_length: 14
j_call: TRBJ2-5
v_call: TRBV19
clone_size: NA
d_call: TRBD2
cdr3_nt: TGTGCCAGTGGATTCGGGGGGAGCCAAGAGACCCAGTACTTC
cdr3_aa: CASGFGGSQETQYF

cdr3_length: 14
j_call: TRBJ1-5
v_call: TRBV5-6
clone_size: many
d_call: NA
cdr3_nt: TGTGCCAGCAGCAGATCCGTGGGGAATCAGCCCCAGCATTTT
cdr3_aa: CASSRSVGNQPQHF

cdr3_length: 12
j_call: TRBJ2-7
v_call: TRBV2
clone_size: NA
d_call: NA
cdr3_nt: TGTGCCAGCAGGCGCGGATCCTACGAGCAGTACTTC
cdr3_aa: CASRRGSYEQYF

cdr3_length: 15
j_call: TRBJ2-1
v_call: TRBV11-2
clone_size: NA
d_call: TRBD2
cdr3_nt: TGTGCCAGCAGCCCCTTTAGCGGGGGGGCCAAAGAGCAGTTCTTC
cdr3_aa: CASSPFSGGAKEQFF

cdr3_length: 13
j_call: TRBJ1-1
v_call: TRBV7-3
clone_size: NA
d_call: TRBD1
cdr3_nt: TGTGCCAGCAGAGGGACAGGCAACACTGAAGCTTTCTTT
cdr3_aa: CASRGTGNTEAFF

cdr3_length: 15
j_call: TRBJ1-3
v_call: TRBV19
clone_size: NA
d_call: NA
cdr3_nt: TGTGCCAGCAGAGAGACGGGGCGCTCTGGAAACACCATATATTTT
cdr3_aa: CASRETGRSGNTIYF

cdr3_length: 14
j_call: TRBJ2-1
v_call: TRBV4-3
clone_size: NA
d_call: TRBD2
cdr3_nt: TGCGCCAGCAGGGCCTGGCGGGAGTCTACTGAGCAGTTCTTC
cdr3_aa: CASRAWRESTEQFF

cdr3_length: 13
j_call: TRBJ2-7
v_call: TRBV30
clone_size: once
d_call: NA
cdr3_nt: TGTGCCTGGAGTGTAGGAAGTGAGCTGGTGCAGTACTTC
cdr3_aa: CAWSVGSELVQYF

cdr3_length: 13
j_call: TRBJ1-1
v_call: TRBV7-9
clone_size: NA
d_call: NA
cdr3_nt: TGTGCCAGCAGCTTGGGTAGGAACACTGAAGCTTTCTTT
cdr3_aa: CASSLGRNTEAFF

cdr3_length: 11
j_call: TRBJ2-1
v_call: TRBV11-3
clone_size: NA
d_call: NA
cdr3_nt: TGTGCCAGCTCGCGGGACGGCGAGCAGTTCTTC
cdr3_aa: CASSRDGEQFF

cdr3_length: 14
j_call: TRBJ1-6
v_call: TRBV2
clone_size: medium-sized
d_call: NA
cdr3_nt: TGTGCCAGCAGTGACGCAGGGTGGAATTCACCCCTCCACTTT
cdr3_aa: CASSDAGWNSPLHF

cdr3_length: 16
j_call: TRBJ2-3
v_call: TRBV2
clone_size: NA
d_call: NA
cdr3_nt: TGTGCCAGCAAGAGAAGGGCTGTTACTTTGACAGATACGCAGTATTTT
cdr3_aa: CASKRRAVTLTDTQYF

cdr3_length: 13
j_call: TRBJ2-7
v_call: TRBV13
clone_size: NA
d_call: NA
cdr3_nt: TGTGCCAGCAGCTCCCCTGGTGCCTACGAGCAGTACTTC
cdr3_aa: CASSSPGAYEQYF

cdr3_length: 11
j_call: TRBJ2-7
v_call: TRBV6-1
clone_size: NA
d_call: NA
cdr3_nt: TGTGCCAGCCCGGGTACCTACGAGCAGTACTTC
cdr3_aa: CASPGTYEQYF

cdr3_length: 13
j_call: TRBJ1-2
v_call: TRBV29-1
clone_size: medium-sized
d_call: NA
cdr3_nt: TGCAGCGTTCGGACAGATCAACGGTATGGCTACACCTTC
cdr3_aa: CSVRTDQRYGYTF

cdr3_length: 16
j_call: TRBJ2-7
v_call: TRBV2
clone_size: NA
d_call: TRBD2
cdr3_nt: TGTGCCAGCAGCCTTGGTTGGGGGACTAGGGCAAACGAGCAGTACTTC
cdr3_aa: CASSLGWGTRANEQYF

cdr3_length: 15
j_call: TRBJ1-1
v_call: TRBV16
clone_size: few
d_call: TRBD1
cdr3_nt: TGTGCCAGCAGCCGGGACAGGGACTTGAACACTGAAGCTTTCTTT
cdr3_aa: CASSRDRDLNTEAFF

cdr3_length: 15
j_call: TRBJ1-1
v_call: TRBV18
clone_size: NA
d_call: TRBD1
cdr3_nt: TGTGCCAGCTCACCACGACAGGGGGGGAATACTGAAGCTTTCTTT
cdr3_aa: CASSPRQGGNTEAFF

cdr3_length: 16
j_call: TRBJ2-2
v_call: TRBV19
clone_size: NA
d_call: NA
cdr3_nt: TGTGCCAGTAGTGGTTGGACTACCGTTCGGGGCGGGGAGCTGTTTTTT
cdr3_aa: CASSGWTTVRGGELFF

cdr3_length: 15
j_call: TRBJ2-7
v_call: TRBV12-5
clone_size: NA
d_call: NA
cdr3_nt: TGTGCTAGTGGTGCTGGGGCAGGGGGGCCTCACGAGCAGTACTTC
cdr3_aa: CASGAGAGGPHEQYF

cdr3_length: 13
j_call: TRBJ1-2
v_call: TRBV7-9
clone_size: few
d_call: TRBD1
cdr3_nt: TGTGCCAGCAGCGTCGACGGGGGACAGGGCTACACCTTC
cdr3_aa: CASSVDGGQGYTF

cdr3_length: 15
j_call: TRBJ1-5
v_call: TRBV4-3
clone_size: few
d_call: NA
cdr3_nt: TGCGCCAGCAGCCAAGTGGCGGGGGGCAATCAGCCCCAGCATTTT
cdr3_aa: CASSQVAGGNQPQHF

cdr3_length: 13
j_call: TRBJ2-3
v_call: TRBV25-1
clone_size: once
d_call: TRBD2
cdr3_nt: TGTGCCAGCAGTGAATCAGGGACTAGCGGGCAGTATTTT
cdr3_aa: CASSESGTSGQYF

cdr3_length: 11
j_call: TRBJ1-2
v_call: TRBV5-4
clone_size: few
d_call: NA
cdr3_nt: TGTGCCAGCAGCTCCATGGATGGCTACACCTTC
cdr3_aa: CASSSMDGYTF